A single sample is the source of the 9 T cell receptor beta chains below, sequenced in a study of CD8 T cells in ankylosing spondylitis. TCRdb reprocessed the 5' RACE reads with MiXCR, giving one entry per CDR3 protein. The profile covers 300,000 to 400,000 distinct CDR3 sequences, with around a tenth appearing a single time and around 8.4% taken by the ten largest. Sequenced material: blood, either unsorted or a sorted T cell fraction (not recorded which). These receptors were obtained from a female donor with ankylosing spondylitis or in good health (not recorded which).

This clonotype showed up many times. This rearrangement joins TRBV12-3 or TRBV12-4 to TRBJ2-1; no firm D call. The V and J ends lost 3 bases and 4 bases respectively, with 13 bases between them. This CDR3 has 15 amino acids. CDR3 DNA sequence: TGTGCCAGCAGTTTGGAACAGTGGGCATACAATGAGCAGTTCTTC. Encoded protein: CASSLEQWAYNEQFF.

This clonotype showed up many times. This rearrangement joins TRBV7-6 to TRBJ2-3, with 7 bases fitting TRBD2. Germline V gene lookup returns CDR1 SGHVS and CDR2 FNYEAQ. This CDR3 is 15 amino acids long. The V and J ends lost 4 bases and 0 bases, in that order; junction bases with no gene match: 4. The CDR3: CASSSGLFSTDTQYF. The CDR3 nucleotides read TGTGCCAGCAGCTCGGGACTATTTAGCACAGATACGCAGTATTTT.

A remark on this clonotype: A read error may explain this, as a much larger clone is one base away. The CDR3 does not close with the conserved phenylalanine or tryptophan, likely indicating a read error. This chain uses TRBV20-1 with TRBJ2-1, with 11 bases that match TRBD2. This CDR3 spans 12 amino acids. Germline V gene data show CDR1 as DFQATT and CDR2 as SNEGSKA (reference sequence). CDR3 protein: CRLIAGGSEQFL. CDR3 nucleotides: TGCAGGCTAATAGCGGGAGGGAGTGAGCAGTTCTTG.

The V and J genes are TRBV27 and TRBJ2-1; TRBD2 aligns across 8 bases. This CDR3 is built from 15 residues. The germline CDR1 and CDR2 sequences are MNHEY and SMNVEV (reference sequence). J was trimmed by 3 bases and V by 6 bases; bases with no gene match: 7. The CDR3 DNA reads as TGTGCCAGCAGCAGAAGCGGGGGACTCTACAATGAGCAGTTCTTC. Translated, it gives CASSRSGGLYNEQFF.

This clonotype was recorded at least ten times. V and J are TRBV3-1 and TRBJ2-1; D call uncertain. CDR3 length: 14 residues. The V and J ends lost 1 base and 6 bases respectively, with 10 bases between them. Germline V gene lookup returns CDR1 LGHDT and CDR2 YNNKEL (reference sequence). For the CDR3, the DNA is TGTGCCAGCAGCCAAGGACCCCTGGGCAATGAGCAGTTCTTC. This translates into CASSQGPLGNEQFF.

This clonotype was seen at least ten times. V gene TRBV20-1 combines with J gene TRBJ2-1; 7 bases are shared with TRBD1. Per germline, CDR1 DFQATT and CDR2 SNEGSKA (reference sequence). This CDR3 region has 11 residues. Trimming at V came to 5 bases and at J to 11 bases, leaving 6 bases not matched to a gene. CDR3 residues: CSAGDSLKQFF. The DNA for the CDR3 is TGCAGTGCTGGGGACAGCCTGAAGCAGTTCTTC.

Many counts were recorded for this clonotype. The genes are TRBV10-3 and TRBJ2-2, with 7 positions matching TRBD2. In germline, CDR1 is ENHRY, CDR2 SYGVKD. CDR3 length: 14 amino acids. With V trimmed by 7 bases and J by 6 bases, 8 bases remained unmatched. This chain's CDR3 is CAITQGGDPGELFF. CDR3 in DNA: TGTGCCATCACGCAGGGAGGGGACCCCGGGGAGCTGTTTTTT.

This clonotype was counted between two and nine times. The genes are TRBV4-1 and TRBJ2-1; 8 bases fit TRBD2. Germline V gene lookup returns CDR1 MGHRA and CDR2 YSYEKL. Trimming cost V 3 bases and J 9 bases; bases outside gene matches: 13. The CDR3 covers 16 residues. CDR3 sequence reads: CASSQSSDGRAFEQFF. The CDR3 DNA reads as TGCGCCAGCAGCCAGAGCTCGGACGGGAGGGCCTTTGAGCAGTTCTTC.

A few counts support this clonotype. This sequence joins TRBV5-5 and TRBJ1-5, with unresolved D. The CDR3 covers 14 residues. V gave up 3 bases and J gave up 4 bases, with 11 bases separating them. CDR1 and CDR2 (germline): SGHKS, YYEKEE (reference sequence). CDR3 residues: CASSSPGENQPQHF. The CDR3 nucleotides are TGTGCCAGCAGCTCTCCCGGGGAGAATCAGCCCCAGCATTTT.